This T cell receptor beta chain derives from a study of breast tumors, draining lymph nodes, adjacent tissues. Study-level points and caveats: The data were judged consistent with most tumor T cells coming from lymph node and expanding in tumor.

This clonotype was found many times. Its target is not known. The length of the CDR3 is 14 residues. V was shortened by 7 bases and J by 1 base, with 14 bases between the two germline ends. CDR1 MNHNY and CDR2 SVGAGI come from the germline V gene (reference sequence). The lymph nodes were axillary draining lymph nodes from breast cancer patients. TCRdb re-analysed the multiplex PCR reads in MiXCR, keeping a single row per CDR3 protein. The table includes approximately 100,000 distinct CDR3 sequences, 21% detected once. This chain connects TRBV6-6 to TRBJ2-7; D unresolved. The clonotype comes from a female donor with breast cancer. Some clones in this sample may be carry-over from other donors' samples. Input material: axillary lymph node tissue. The CDR3 region is CASTRSLYSYEQYF. The DNA for the CDR3 is TGTGCCAGCACTCGGTCACTTTATTCCTACGAGCAGTACTTC.